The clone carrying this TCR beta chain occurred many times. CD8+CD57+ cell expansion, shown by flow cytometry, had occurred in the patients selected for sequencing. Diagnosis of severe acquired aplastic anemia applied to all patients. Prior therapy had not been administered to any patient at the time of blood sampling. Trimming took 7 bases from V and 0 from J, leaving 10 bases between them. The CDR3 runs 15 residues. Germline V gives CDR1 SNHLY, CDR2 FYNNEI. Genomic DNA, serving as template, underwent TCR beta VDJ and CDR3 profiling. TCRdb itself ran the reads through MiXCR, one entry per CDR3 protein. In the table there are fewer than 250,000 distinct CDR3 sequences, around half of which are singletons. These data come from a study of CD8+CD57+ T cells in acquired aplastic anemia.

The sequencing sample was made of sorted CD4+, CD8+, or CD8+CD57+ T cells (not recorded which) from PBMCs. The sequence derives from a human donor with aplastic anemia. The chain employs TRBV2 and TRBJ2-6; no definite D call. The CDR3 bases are TGTGCCAGCACCGGCAACCGCTCTGGGGCCAACGTCCTGACTTTC. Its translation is CASTGNRSGANVLTF.